Presented here are 13 T cell receptor beta chains from one specimen sequenced in a study of blood T cell repertoires in COVID-19. Sequencing was performed with immunoSEQ multiplex PCR; in TCRdb, only in-frame clones are kept and a portion is missing. The table includes around 400,000 clones, over 75% detected once. The source material was peripheral blood. Receptor source: a woman aged 25 to 39 with COVID-19, enrolled during active disease.

The genes are TRBV30 and TRBJ1-2, with D possibly being TRBD1 (6 bases). The CDR3 is made up of 11 amino acids. Trimming stripped 5 bases from V and 6 bases from J, with 10 bases between. Germline V CDR1 and CDR2: GTSNPN, SVGIG (reference sequence). Written as DNA, the CDR3 is TGTGCCTGGGAACAGGGAGATGGCTACACCTTC. Its protein product is CAWEQGDGYTF.

This rearrangement joins TRBV7-3 to TRBJ2-7; D is possibly TRBD1 (6 bases). Per the germline V gene, CDR1 is SGHTA and CDR2 is FQGTGA. With 5 bases removed from V and 0 bases from J, the gap between germline ends came to 8 bases. The CDR3 has 13 amino acids. CDR3 sequence (DNA): TGTGCCAGCAGCCCGGACAGCTCCTACGAGCAGTACTTC. As protein: CASSPDSSYEQYF.

This clone came up once. The same CDR3 arises from other DNA sequences in this sample as well. The rearrangement links TRBV7-9 to TRBJ2-3; maybe TRBD2 (5 bases). The V gene's germline CDR1 is SEHNR and CDR2 FQNEAQ (reference sequence). The CDR3 consists of 14 residues. The V and J ends lost 5 bases and 0 bases respectively, with 9 bases between them. For the CDR3, the DNA is TGTGCCAGCAGCCTCGGACTCAGCACAGATACGCAGTATTTT. Translated: CASSLGLSTDTQYF.

This sequence joins TRBV18 and TRBJ1-1; D is unresolved. CDR1 is KGHSH and CDR2 is LQKENI in the germline V gene. V was shortened by 1 base and J by 2 bases, with 2 bases between the two germline ends. CDR3 size: 12 residues. Written as DNA, the CDR3 is TGTGCCAGCTCACCACTAAACACTGAAGCTTTCTTT. Its translation is CASSPLNTEAFF.

In its sample, this clone was seen many times. The rearrangement uses TRBV6-1 and TRBJ2-7, with D perhaps TRBD2 (6 bases). Trimming pared 2 bases from V and 4 bases from J, leaving 9 bases between. Germline loops: CDR1 MNHNS, CDR2 SASEGT. CDR3 size: 13 residues. Here the CDR3 DNA reads TGTGCCAGCAGTGAATGGGACTCGTACGAGCAGTACTTC. It yields the protein CASSEWDSYEQYF.

This chain connects TRBV28 to TRBJ1-4; no reliable D call. The V and J ends lost 11 bases and 3 bases respectively, with 13 bases between them. CDR3 length: 13 amino acids. CDR1 is MDHEN and CDR2 is SYDVKM in the germline V gene. CDR3: CASEGRSNEKLFF. The CDR3 bases are TGTGCCTCGGAGGGCCGGTCTAATGAAAAACTGTTTTTT.

The chain employs TRBV12-5 and TRBJ2-5; TRBD1 matches 9 bases. Germline CDR1 LGHNT, CDR2 FRNRAP. The J segment lost 1 base and the V segment lost 7 bases, leaving 7 bases of the junction unmatched. The CDR3 contains 15 residues. The CDR3 here is CASAAGTGLQETQYF. As DNA, the CDR3 is TGTGCTAGTGCCGCCGGGACAGGGCTCCAAGAGACCCAGTACTTC.

V is TRBV6-2 or TRBV6-3 and J is TRBJ2-5; 10 bases are shared with TRBD2. Germline CDR1 MNHEY, CDR2 SVGEGT. The length of the CDR3 is 19 residues. V shed 5 bases, J shed 2 bases, and the junction held 17 bases outside the gene matches. DNA for the CDR3: TGTGCCAGCAGTCTCCTCCTAGCGGGAGTTGGAGGGGTTCAAGAGACCCAGTACTTC. Amino acids: CASSLLLAGVGGVQETQYF.

The chain couples TRBV4-2 to TRBJ2-7; 13 positions agree with TRBD2. Germline-derived CDR1 and CDR2 are LGHNA and YNFKEQ. V was clipped by 4 bases and J by 1 base; unmatched bases: 7. The CDR3 is 17 residues long. Here the CDR3 DNA reads TGTGCCAGCAGCCCGGGACTAGCGGGAATTGGGTCCTACGAGCAGTACTTC. It yields the protein CASSPGLAGIGSYEQYF.

This clone showed up just a few times. This chain uses TRBV19 with TRBJ2-2; 12 bases are a match to TRBD2. The CDR3 spans 17 residues. Trimming cost V 4 bases and J 5 bases; bases outside gene matches: 8. Germline CDR1 and CDR2: LNHDA and SQIVND (reference sequence). CDR3 DNA sequence: TGTGCCAGTAGTAGCCTAGCGGGAGGGCCGGGGACCGGGGAGCTGTTTTTT. This codes for CASSSLAGGPGTGELFF. The full variable domain, its missing parts supplied by reference TRBV19 and TRBJ2-2, is DGGITQSPKYLFRKEGQNVTLSCEQNLNHDAMYWYRQDPGQGLRLIYYSQIVNDFQKGDIAEGYSVSREKKESFPLTVTSAQKNPTAFYLCASSSLAGGPGTGELFFGEGSRLTVL.

V is TRBV25-1 and J is TRBJ2-7, with D possibly matching TRBD2 (6 bases). Germline V gives CDR1 MGHDK, CDR2 SYGVNS. There are 16 residues in the CDR3. With 4 bases removed from V and 2 bases from J, the gap between germline ends came to 18 bases. CDR3: CASSAPGLRGTYEQYF. CDR3 DNA: TGTGCCAGCAGTGCCCCCGGGCTCCGGGGGACCTACGAGCAGTACTTC.

Details on this clone: Sequence at one end of the junction differs from germline and may be a read error. J is TRBJ2-3 and V is TRBV3-1 (or the pseudogene TRBV3-2), with TRBD1 identical over 7 bases. From germline, CDR1 is LGHDT and CDR2 YNNKEL (reference sequence). The CDR3 loop spans 14 amino acids. CDR3 residues: CASRQGGGTDTQYF. CDR3 nucleotides: TGTGCCAGCAGACAAGGGGGCGGCACAGATACGCAGTATTTT.

The chain recombines TRBV4-2 with TRBJ1-5; D is possibly TRBD1 (5 bases). This CDR3 comprises 14 residues. The V gene lost 0 bases and the J gene lost 11 bases, with 14 bases spanning the gap. The germline CDR1 and CDR2 sequences are LGHNA and YNFKEQ. CDR3 coding DNA: TGTGCCAGCAGCCAAGATATAAGGCAGGGCGCCCAGCATTTT. Translation gives CASSQDIRQGAQHF.